This T cell receptor beta chain was captured by sequencing in a study of blood T cell repertoires in COVID-19 (dated by TCRdb to about 2020). Study-wide context: Collaborator samples came from the United States, Italy and Spain and covered acute and convalescent phases of COVID-19. HLA class I and class II types, where available, came from metadata supplied by the sample provider rather than from assay-based typing. Nearly every sample came with metadata listing a de-identified subject ID, COVID-19 status, age in years and sex. The prospective study material was composed of cDNA or gDNA derived from T cells, B-cell-depleted T cells, or PBMCs. The samples were drawn from the first 160 participants of the ongoing ImmuneRACE study and from 950 to 1,500 subjects provided by 6 global collaborators. The dataset comprised deeply sampled blood TCRbeta repertoires from subjects exposed to, actively infected with, or recovered from COVID-19. A freely available public database, intended as a resource for researchers studying the immune response to SARS-CoV-2, is where the repertoires were released.

The immunoSEQ Assay, a bias-controlled multiplex PCR, was used to amplify TCRbeta CDR3 regions from genomic DNA. As for the original processing: Within the assay, amplification of reference gene primers was used to estimate how many nucleated cells each sample contained. Sequence reads were collapsed and filtered to measure the absolute abundance of every unique TCRbeta CDR3 rearrangement. For each sample, productive Simpson clonality was calculated as the square root of Simpson's diversity index over productive rearrangements. In TCRdb, the immuneACCESS table is reduced to in-frame sequences with V and J assigned. These tables do not hold every clone; where another copy was compared, an unresolved V gene accounts for under half, and the others remain unexplained. V and J calls and clone size are given by that table; D and trimming were obtained from the DNA. The sample table records over 200,000 clones; around 86% of these occur just once. The ten largest account for about 9.8% of the sample.

From cysteine to phenylalanine, the CDR3 is 18 amino acids long. The sequence is cut down to CDR3 DNA, 54 bases in frame from base 1. Trimming leaves V shorter by 0 bases and J shorter by 5 bases, with the junction holding 11 bases beyond the gene matches. CDR1 and CDR2, per the germline V gene, are SGDLS and YYNGEE. General conclusions and limits of the study: The quantity of clinical and demographic metadata differed by source and by participant and was supplied without curation.

Samples from volunteer blood donors who had recovered from COVID-19 were contributed by a second Seattle source. Each collaborating institution followed its own protocols to collect whole blood in K2EDTA tubes. For TCRbeta analysis, collaborators shipped samples as frozen whole blood, isolated PBMCs, or DNA extracted from either of those sample types. Points on this clone: No cognate antigen has been identified for it. No base-level quality is on record; no much larger clone is a single base apart.

Rearrangement joined TRBV9 to TRBJ2-6; TRBD1 lines up with 7 middle nucleotides. The clonotype was recovered from a man aged 40-49 years who had recovered from COVID-19. Input material: peripheral blood. The DNA is TGTGCCAGCAGCGTAGGTCACAGGGGCCCCTTTAGGGCCAACGTCCTGACTTTC. The encoded protein is CASSVGHRGPFRANVLTF.